These T cell receptor beta chains were read from a single sample in a study of OX40 agonist ivuxolimab in advanced cancers. TCRdb's table, derived via immunoSEQ multiplex PCR, lists solely in-frame clones and lacks some. The data contain about 60,000 clones, around 85% of them singletons. Material: CD4+ or CD8+ T cells sorted from blood, obtained in a trial of the OX40 agonist ivuxolimab. The receptors derive from an adult with an advanced solid tumor such as melanoma, head and neck, liver or kidney cancer. CDR3s include the opening cysteine and the closing phenylalanine or tryptophan. Fields, in order: clone size, D gene, V gene, J gene, CDR3 DNA, CDR3 protein. D genes are given only for firm matches. Only part of the rows carry a size: once, few, many, or a class if the clone is expanded.

abundance: -
d_gene: TRBD1
v_gene: TRBV9
j_gene: TRBJ1-6
CDR3nt: TGTGCCAGCAGCTTCGAGGGACAGCCAAATTCACCCCTCCACTTT
CDR3aa: CASSFEGQPNSPLHF

abundance: -
d_gene: -
v_gene: TRBV11-2
j_gene: TRBJ2-1
CDR3nt: TGTGCCAGCAGCTTAGATCCGCCCTCCAATGAGCAGTTCTTC
CDR3aa: CASSLDPPSNEQFF

abundance: once
d_gene: -
v_gene: TRBV28
j_gene: TRBJ1-5
CDR3nt: TGTGCCAGCAGCGAAACGAATCAGCCCCAGCATTTT
CDR3aa: CASSETNQPQHF

abundance: -
d_gene: -
v_gene: TRBV11-3
j_gene: TRBJ2-5
CDR3nt: TGTGCCAGCAGCCTACAGGATGAGACCCAGTACTTC
CDR3aa: CASSLQDETQYF

abundance: -
d_gene: -
v_gene: TRBV5-5
j_gene: TRBJ1-5
CDR3nt: TGTGCGAGCGACGTAGGGGCAGGGGATCAGCCCCAGCATTTT
CDR3aa: CASDVGAGDQPQHF

abundance: -
d_gene: -
v_gene: TRBV28
j_gene: TRBJ1-2
CDR3nt: TGTGCCAGCAGTCTCCTAGACAGGTTTTATGGCTACACCTTC
CDR3aa: CASSLLDRFYGYTF

abundance: -
d_gene: -
v_gene: TRBV6-5
j_gene: TRBJ2-5
CDR3nt: TGTGCCAGCAGAGGGGGGGGGCTGGAGACCCAGTACTTC
CDR3aa: CASRGGGLETQYF

abundance: -
d_gene: TRBD1
v_gene: TRBV6-5
j_gene: TRBJ1-2
CDR3nt: TGTGCCAGCACCGGGACAGGGGCCAATAACTATGGCTACACCTTC
CDR3aa: CASTGTGANNYGYTF

abundance: -
d_gene: -
v_gene: TRBV9
j_gene: TRBJ1-3
CDR3nt: TGTGCCAGCAGCGGAGGACAGTCGTCTACCATATATTTT
CDR3aa: CASSGGQSSTIYF

abundance: -
d_gene: -
v_gene: TRBV4-1
j_gene: TRBJ2-5
CDR3nt: TGCGCCAGCAGCCCCCCGGTGCGTGGAGAGACCCAGTACTTC
CDR3aa: CASSPPVRGETQYF

abundance: -
d_gene: -
v_gene: TRBV28
j_gene: TRBJ1-2
CDR3nt: TGTGCCAGCAGCTCACCAGGATGGGGGGCTAGCTATGGCTACACCTTC
CDR3aa: CASSSPGWGASYGYTF

abundance: -
d_gene: -
v_gene: TRBV29-1
j_gene: TRBJ2-7
CDR3nt: TGCAGCGTTGAAGCAGGGGGGTACGAGCAGTACTTC
CDR3aa: CSVEAGGYEQYF

abundance: -
d_gene: -
v_gene: TRBV11-2
j_gene: TRBJ2-2
CDR3nt: TGTGCCAGCAGCTTAGGGCCAAAGGGCGCCGGGGAGCTGTTTTTT
CDR3aa: CASSLGPKGAGELFF

abundance: -
d_gene: -
v_gene: TRBV19
j_gene: TRBJ2-3
CDR3nt: TGTGCCAGTAGTCCCAGGATGCAACGTGGTACGCAGTATTTT
CDR3aa: CASSPRMQRGTQYF

abundance: -
d_gene: -
v_gene: TRBV27
j_gene: TRBJ2-1
CDR3nt: TGTGCCAGCAGTTGGGGGACCTACAATGAGCAGTTCTTC
CDR3aa: CASSWGTYNEQFF

abundance: -
d_gene: TRBD1
v_gene: TRBV2
j_gene: TRBJ2-3
CDR3nt: TGTGCCAGCAGTGGAAGGACAGGGCTAGATACGCAGTATTTT
CDR3aa: CASSGRTGLDTQYF

abundance: -
d_gene: TRBD2
v_gene: TRBV7-9
j_gene: TRBJ2-7
CDR3nt: TGTGCCAGCAGCTTAGGATGGGAGACTAGCGGGAGCGAGCAGTACTTC
CDR3aa: CASSLGWETSGSEQYF

abundance: -
d_gene: TRBD1
v_gene: TRBV6-1
j_gene: TRBJ1-5
CDR3nt: TGTGCCAGCAGTAGACAGGGTCTGAGTCAGCCCCAGCATTTT
CDR3aa: CASSRQGLSQPQHF

abundance: -
d_gene: -
v_gene: TRBV30
j_gene: TRBJ2-7
CDR3nt: TGTGCCTGGAACAACAGGGTCCGCTACGAGCAGTACTTC
CDR3aa: CAWNNRVRYEQYF

abundance: -
d_gene: TRBD2
v_gene: TRBV10-3
j_gene: TRBJ2-1
CDR3nt: TGTGCCATCAGTGTTGAGACTAGCGGCTACAATGAGCAGTTCTTC
CDR3aa: CAISVETSGYNEQFF

abundance: -
d_gene: TRBD1
v_gene: TRBV5-4
j_gene: TRBJ1-2
CDR3nt: TGTGCCAGCAGCCAGGGACAGGGGGCGTCCTATGGCTACACCTTC
CDR3aa: CASSQGQGASYGYTF

abundance: -
d_gene: TRBD1
v_gene: TRBV19
j_gene: TRBJ1-2
CDR3nt: TGTGCCAGTAGTACCAGGGGGCCGGACTATGGCTACACCTTC
CDR3aa: CASSTRGPDYGYTF

abundance: many
d_gene: -
v_gene: TRBV7-2
j_gene: TRBJ1-5
CDR3nt: TGTGCCAGCAGCTTCCAGGGCGCTCAGCCCCAGCATTTT
CDR3aa: CASSFQGAQPQHF

abundance: few
d_gene: TRBD2
v_gene: TRBV28
j_gene: TRBJ2-5
CDR3nt: TGTGCCAGCAGTCCGCTAGGACTAGCGGGAGGGGGGTACCAAGAGACCCAGTACTTC
CDR3aa: CASSPLGLAGGGYQETQYF

abundance: -
d_gene: -
v_gene: TRBV28
j_gene: TRBJ1-4
CDR3nt: -
CDR3aa: CASSTSGAANEKLFF

abundance: once
d_gene: -
v_gene: TRBV7-8
j_gene: TRBJ1-4
CDR3nt: TGTGCCAGCACCACCACCGCAACTAATGAAAAACTGTTTTTT
CDR3aa: CASTTTATNEKLFF

abundance: -
d_gene: -
v_gene: TRBV29-1
j_gene: TRBJ1-4
CDR3nt: TGCAGCGCCGGATGGGGTGCAACTAATGAAAAACTGTTTTTT
CDR3aa: CSAGWGATNEKLFF

abundance: once
d_gene: -
v_gene: TRBV11-3
j_gene: TRBJ1-1
CDR3nt: TGTGCCAGCAGCTTCCAGGACAACACTGAAGCTTTCTTT
CDR3aa: CASSFQDNTEAFF

abundance: -
d_gene: TRBD1
v_gene: TRBV6-1
j_gene: TRBJ2-2
CDR3nt: TGTGCCAGCAGTGGAATACAGGGGGCGATCGCCGGGGAGCTGTTTTTT
CDR3aa: CASSGIQGAIAGELFF

abundance: -
d_gene: -
v_gene: TRBV5-8
j_gene: TRBJ1-5
CDR3nt: TGTGCCAGCAGCTTTCCGACAGGACATCAGCCCCAGCATTTT
CDR3aa: CASSFPTGHQPQHF

abundance: -
d_gene: -
v_gene: TRBV9
j_gene: TRBJ1-1
CDR3nt: TGTGCCAGCAGCCCGCCTTGGGGGAGAGGGGAGAACACTGAAGCTTTCTTT
CDR3aa: CASSPPWGRGENTEAFF

abundance: -
d_gene: TRBD1
v_gene: TRBV28
j_gene: TRBJ2-1
CDR3nt: TGTGCCAGCAGTTTTTTCGGACAGGGAGAGGACAATGAGCAGTTCTTC
CDR3aa: CASSFFGQGEDNEQFF

abundance: -
d_gene: -
v_gene: TRBV2
j_gene: TRBJ1-2
CDR3nt: TGTGCCAGCAGTGAAGTGACAGTCGCTGGCTACACCTTC
CDR3aa: CASSEVTVAGYTF

abundance: medium-sized
d_gene: -
v_gene: TRBV27
j_gene: TRBJ1-6
CDR3nt: TGTGCCAGCAGTTTAGGCAGCTATTTTGGTTCACCCCTCCACTTT
CDR3aa: CASSLGSYFGSPLHF

abundance: -
d_gene: -
v_gene: TRBV7-6
j_gene: TRBJ2-7
CDR3nt: TGTGCCAGCAGTTTTGGGCGGGATCTCTCCTACGAGCAGTACTTC
CDR3aa: CASSFGRDLSYEQYF

abundance: -
d_gene: TRBD2
v_gene: TRBV15
j_gene: TRBJ2-1
CDR3nt: TGTGCCACCAGCAGGGGACTAGCGAACAATGAGCAGTTCTTC
CDR3aa: CATSRGLANNEQFF

abundance: -
d_gene: TRBD1
v_gene: TRBV11-2
j_gene: TRBJ2-3
CDR3nt: TGTGCCAGCAGCTCCCGGGACAGGGGCACAGATACGCAGTATTTT
CDR3aa: CASSSRDRGTDTQYF

abundance: -
d_gene: -
v_gene: TRBV28
j_gene: TRBJ1-3
CDR3nt: TGTGCCAGCAGTTTCCGCAGGGGCTCTGGAAACACCATATATTTT
CDR3aa: CASSFRRGSGNTIYF

abundance: -
d_gene: TRBD2
v_gene: TRBV5-8
j_gene: TRBJ2-1
CDR3nt: TGTGCCAGCAGCCCAGCTAGCGGGGGAGGCGATGAGCAGTTCTTC
CDR3aa: CASSPASGGGDEQFF

abundance: few
d_gene: -
v_gene: TRBV4-1
j_gene: TRBJ1-6
CDR3nt: TGCGCCAGCAGCCGAGCGACCACAGCTCCCTATAATTCACCCCTCCACTTT
CDR3aa: CASSRATTAPYNSPLHF

abundance: -
d_gene: -
v_gene: TRBV28
j_gene: TRBJ1-4
CDR3nt: TGTGCCAGCACACCCTCGGGAACTAATGAAAAACTGTTTTTT
CDR3aa: CASTPSGTNEKLFF

abundance: -
d_gene: -
v_gene: TRBV6-5
j_gene: TRBJ1-4
CDR3nt: TGTGCCAGCAGTTCCCACAGGGAAAAACTGTTTTTT
CDR3aa: CASSSHREKLFF

abundance: -
d_gene: TRBD2
v_gene: TRBV5-6
j_gene: TRBJ2-7
CDR3nt: TGTGCCAGCATCGGGACTATTGGGGCCTACGAGCAGTACTTC
CDR3aa: CASIGTIGAYEQYF

abundance: few
d_gene: TRBD2
v_gene: TRBV7-2
j_gene: TRBJ2-1
CDR3nt: TGTGCCAGCAGCTTAGTGGGGGGGGTCAACAATGAGCAGTTCTTC
CDR3aa: CASSLVGGVNNEQFF

abundance: -
d_gene: TRBD1
v_gene: TRBV19
j_gene: TRBJ2-3
CDR3nt: TGTGCCGGGAGAAACGTCCGGACAGGGGATACAGATACGCAGTATTTT
CDR3aa: CAGRNVRTGDTDTQYF

abundance: -
d_gene: TRBD2
v_gene: TRBV9
j_gene: TRBJ2-2
CDR3nt: TGTGCCAGCAGCCCAGGGACTACTAACACCGGGGAGCTGTTTTTT
CDR3aa: CASSPGTTNTGELFF

abundance: -
d_gene: TRBD2
v_gene: TRBV4-1
j_gene: TRBJ2-1
CDR3nt: TGCGCCAGCAGCCAAGCGGCTAGCGGGGACAACAATGAGCAGTTCTTC
CDR3aa: CASSQAASGDNNEQFF

abundance: -
d_gene: -
v_gene: TRBV2
j_gene: TRBJ1-2
CDR3nt: TGTGCCAGCAGTGAAGCGGGAGGAGGTTATAGTGGCTACACCTTC
CDR3aa: CASSEAGGGYSGYTF

abundance: -
d_gene: -
v_gene: TRBV4-1
j_gene: TRBJ1-5
CDR3nt: TGCGCCAGCAGCCACAGCCTGGGGGCCCACAATCAGCCCCAGCATTTT
CDR3aa: CASSHSLGAHNQPQHF

abundance: -
d_gene: TRBD1
v_gene: TRBV6-1
j_gene: TRBJ1-4
CDR3nt: TGTGCCAGCAGTGAAGGACAATATACCGGGACAGTCCCAAAACTGTTTTTT
CDR3aa: CASSEGQYTGTVPKLFF

abundance: -
d_gene: -
v_gene: TRBV7-3
j_gene: TRBJ2-5
CDR3nt: TGTGCCAGCAGCTTGGTTCTTAGGGAGACCCAGTACTTC
CDR3aa: CASSLVLRETQYF

abundance: -
d_gene: -
v_gene: TRBV9
j_gene: TRBJ2-7
CDR3nt: TGTGCCAGCAGCGTCGATATCTCCTACGAGCAGTACTTC
CDR3aa: CASSVDISYEQYF

abundance: -
d_gene: -
v_gene: TRBV5-6
j_gene: TRBJ1-2
CDR3nt: TGTGCCAGCAGCCGAGGTCGGGGTTGGTATTACTATGGCTACACCTTC
CDR3aa: CASSRGRGWYYYGYTF

abundance: -
d_gene: TRBD2
v_gene: TRBV2
j_gene: TRBJ2-1
CDR3nt: TGTGCCAGCAGTCAACTAGCGGGAGGCTATGAGCAGTTCTTC
CDR3aa: CASSQLAGGYEQFF

abundance: few
d_gene: -
v_gene: TRBV27
j_gene: TRBJ1-2
CDR3nt: TGTGCCAGCAGTTTATCGATTTCGGAAGGGGGGTGGGCTAACTATGGCTACACCTTC
CDR3aa: CASSLSISEGGWANYGYTF

abundance: -
d_gene: TRBD1
v_gene: TRBV19
j_gene: TRBJ1-6
CDR3nt: TGTGCCAGTAGTCTTACCGCGGGACAGGGGCCCACCTATAATTCACCCCTCCACTTT
CDR3aa: CASSLTAGQGPTYNSPLHF

abundance: -
d_gene: -
v_gene: TRBV15
j_gene: TRBJ1-2
CDR3nt: TGTGCCACCAGCAGCAAATACTATGGCTACACCTTC
CDR3aa: CATSSKYYGYTF

abundance: few
d_gene: -
v_gene: TRBV18
j_gene: TRBJ1-6
CDR3nt: TGTGCCAGTACAGGGAGCTATAATTCACCCCTCCACTTT
CDR3aa: CASTGSYNSPLHF

abundance: -
d_gene: TRBD2
v_gene: TRBV4-2
j_gene: TRBJ2-3
CDR3nt: TGTGCCAGCAGCCCCCGAGGAAGCGGGGGGACCGGGGGCGTTGATACGCAGTATTTT
CDR3aa: CASSPRGSGGTGGVDTQYF